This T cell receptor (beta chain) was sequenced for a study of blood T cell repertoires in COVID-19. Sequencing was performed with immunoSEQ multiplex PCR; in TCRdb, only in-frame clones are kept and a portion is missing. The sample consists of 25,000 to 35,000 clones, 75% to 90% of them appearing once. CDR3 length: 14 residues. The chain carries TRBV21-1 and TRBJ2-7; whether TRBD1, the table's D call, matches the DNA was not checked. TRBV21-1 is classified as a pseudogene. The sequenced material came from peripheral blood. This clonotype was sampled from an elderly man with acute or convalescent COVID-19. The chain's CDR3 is CASSGWQGGHEQYF. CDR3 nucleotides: TGTGCCAGCAGTGGATGGCAGGGGGGCCACGAGCAGTACTTC.